Each of the 23 T cell receptor beta chains below was sequenced from the same sample in a study of T cells after yellow fever vaccination. TCRdb itself ran the 5' RACE reads through MiXCR, one entry per CDR3 protein. The sample records a few hundred thousand distinct CDR3 sequences, around a sixth being singletons. The source material was PBMCs, sampled 5 to 6 days after the first yellow fever vaccination. All receptors come from a man between 18 and 35 years old who received the YFV17D yellow fever vaccine.

This chain connects TRBV20-1 to TRBJ2-1; 12 bases map to TRBD2. The germline CDR1 and CDR2 sequences are DFQATT and SNEGSKA (reference sequence). V lost 6 bases to trimming and J lost 0 bases; unmatched junction nucleotides: 6. This CDR3 is 16 amino acids long. The DNA for the CDR3 is TGCAGTGCCCGGACTAGCGGGGTACCCTCCTACAATGAGCAGTTCTTC. Translation: CSARTSGVPSYNEQFF.

The chain couples TRBV9 to TRBJ2-3; 10 nucleotides align to TRBD2. CDR3 size: 16 residues. The germline V gene has CDR1 SGDLS and CDR2 YYNGEE. The junction had 6 bases not matched to a gene; V was cut back by 4 bases and J by 1 base. This CDR3 is CASSLLAGSGTDTQYF. CDR3 coding DNA: TGTGCCAGCAGCTTACTAGCGGGGAGTGGCACAGATACGCAGTATTTT.

This clonotype occurred a few times. The chain couples TRBV29-1 to TRBJ1-1; no definite D call. The CDR3 spans 15 residues. The ends were cut back, 2 bases at V and 1 base at J, with 14 bases in the middle. Germline V gene lookup returns CDR1 SQVTM and CDR2 ANQGSEA. The CDR3 loop reads CSVESGLLRNTEAFF. The DNA of the CDR3 is TGCAGCGTTGAATCGGGATTGTTGCGGAACACTGAAGCTTTCTTT.

The chain is built from TRBV6-1 and TRBJ1-2; no clear D. CDR3 length: 12 amino acids. V lost 8 bases and J lost 1, with 8 bases in between. Germline V CDR1 and CDR2: MNHNS, SASEGT. The CDR3 here is CASLGRNYGYTF. As DNA, the CDR3 is TGTGCCAGCCTTGGGCGTAACTATGGCTACACCTTC.

This clonotype appeared many times. The rearrangement uses TRBV7-2 and TRBJ2-3; TRBD1 aligns across 9 bases. This CDR3 is 16 amino acids long. The germline V gene encodes CDR1 SGHTA and CDR2 FQGNSA. Trimming removed 1 base from V and 0 bases from J; junction bases left unmatched: 2. The CDR3 coding sequence is TGTGCCAGCAGCTTAGTCGGGACAGGGAGCACAGATACGCAGTATTTT. Its translation is CASSLVGTGSTDTQYF.

The chain combines TRBV7-8 with TRBJ2-3; 7 nucleotides agree with TRBD1. CDR1 SGHVS and CDR2 FQNEAQ come from the germline V gene. This CDR3 region has 14 residues. Trimming took 5 bases from V and 9 from J; bases not matched to a gene: 11. Here the CDR3 DNA reads TGTGCCAGCAGCCCCAGACAGGGTGCAAGGACGCAGTATTTT. This gives the protein CASSPRQGARTQYF.

In this sample, this clonotype turned up a few times. V is TRBV28 and J is TRBJ2-7, with 11 nucleotides matching TRBD1. Per the germline V gene, CDR1 is MDHEN and CDR2 is SYDVKM. CDR3 size: 13 residues. Losses at the gene ends were 6 bases for V and 5 bases for J; bases not matched to a gene: 3. The CDR3 region has the DNA TGTGCCAGCAGGGGGACAGGGGGAAACGAGCAGTACGTC. Translation gives CASRGTGGNEQYV.

The rearrangement uses TRBV2 and TRBJ2-5; 8 bases line up with TRBD1. CDR1 is SNHLY, CDR2 FYNNEI, per germline. The CDR3 has 16 amino acids. J lost 4 bases, V lost 6 bases, and 13 bases had no gene match. The CDR3 protein is CASSQRSGTGRETQYF. The CDR3 nucleotides read TGTGCCAGCAGCCAACGATCCGGGACAGGTCGAGAGACCCAGTACTTC. Complete variable domain (other parts from reference TRBV2 and TRBJ2-5): EPEVTQTPSHQVTQMGQEVILRCVPISNHLYFYWYRQILGQKVEFLVSFYNNEISEKSEIFDDQFSVERPDGSNFTLKIRSTKLEDSAMYFCASSQRSGTGRETQYFGPGTRLLVL.

The chain uses TRBV29-1 and TRBJ2-2, with TRBD1 identical over 10 bases. Per the germline V gene, CDR1 is SQVTM and CDR2 is ANQGSEA. Trimming cost V 3 bases and J 2 bases; bases outside gene matches: 6. The CDR3 runs to 16 residues. This CDR3 reads CSVDTRDRGNTGELFF. The CDR3 DNA reads as TGCAGCGTTGATACCCGGGACAGGGGAAACACCGGGGAGCTGTTTTTT.

The J gene is TRBJ2-7, the V gene TRBV7-2, with TRBD2 matching 9 bases. V dropped 2 bases and J dropped 0; count of bases not matched to a gene: 8. CDR1 is SGHTA and CDR2 is FQGNSA in the germline V gene. This CDR3 region has 17 residues. The CDR3 spells CASSLFLAGSSSYEQYF. The CDR3 DNA reads as TGTGCCAGCAGCTTATTCCTAGCGGGGTCGAGCTCCTACGAGCAGTACTTC.

This clonotype was counted a few times. V usage is TRBV30 and J usage is TRBJ2-3, with D unresolved. CDR3 length: 15 residues. CDR1 and CDR2 (germline): GTSNPN, SVGIG (reference sequence). The V end was cut by 0 bases, the J end by 2 bases, with 12 bases between. CDR3 sequence reads: CAWSVFEEATDTQYF. The CDR3 nucleotides are TGTGCCTGGAGTGTGTTTGAAGAGGCCACAGATACGCAGTATTTT. The variable domain in full, completed from reference TRBV30 and TRBJ2-3, reads SQTIHQWPATLVQPVGSPLSLECTVEGTSNPNLYWYRQAAGRGLQLLFYSVGIGQISSEVPQNLSASRPQDRQFILSSKKLLLSDSGFYLCAWSVFEEATDTQYFGPGTRLTVL.

This chain uses TRBV11-2 with TRBJ2-5, with a possible D match to TRBD1 (5 bases). The CDR3 runs to 15 residues. The germline V gene encodes CDR1 SGHAT and CDR2 FQNNGV. V dropped 3 bases and J dropped 1 base, with 12 bases sitting between them. The CDR3: CASSLRFGAQETQYF. The CDR3 DNA follows: TGTGCCAGCAGCTTGAGGTTTGGGGCCCAAGAGACCCAGTACTTC.

The chain is built from TRBV4-2 and TRBJ2-1, with TRBD1 identical over 9 bases. Germline V gives CDR1 LGHNA, CDR2 YNFKEQ. V gave up 0 bases and J gave up 7 bases; unmatched junction bases: 16. The CDR3 consists of 19 residues. The CDR3 coding sequence is TGTGCCAGCAGCCAAGAGGGGGGACAGGGAGCCCTTCGTGGTAATGAGCAGTTCTTC. Protein: CASSQEGGQGALRGNEQFF.

This clonotype occurred a few times. V is TRBV20-1 and J is TRBJ2-7; 10 bases agree with TRBD1. CDR1 and CDR2 from the germline V gene are DFQATT and SNEGSKA (reference sequence). The CDR3 length is 14 residues. Trimming removed 3 bases from V and 4 bases from J; junction bases left unmatched: 6. CDR3 in amino acids: CSASSGQGSYEQYF. CDR3 DNA: TGCAGTGCTAGTTCGGGACAGGGGTCGTACGAGCAGTACTTC.

The V and J genes are TRBV9 and TRBJ2-5, with TRBD2 matching over 7 bases. There are 17 residues in the CDR3. The germline V gene has CDR1 SGDLS and CDR2 YYNGEE. The V segment lost 3 bases and the J segment 4 bases; nucleotides outside the gene matches: 15. The CDR3 DNA is TGTGCCAGCAGCGCCACTCGGACTAGGCCGCTGGGAGAGACCCAGTACTTC. Protein sequence: CASSATRTRPLGETQYF.

This clonotype came up a few times. The rearrangement joins TRBV20-1 to TRBJ1-6; D remains ambiguous. V lost 3 bases to trimming and J lost 5 bases, with 11 bases between them. The CDR3 contains 14 residues. The germline gives CDR1 DFQATT, CDR2 SNEGSKA (reference sequence). In DNA form, the CDR3 reads TGCAGTGCTAGCTTGGCGATGAATAATTCACCCCTCCACTTT. The encoded protein is CSASLAMNNSPLHF.

The chain joins TRBV11-2 to TRBJ2-2; 8 positions match TRBD2. Germline loops: CDR1 SGHAT, CDR2 FQNNGV. The junction had 9 bases not matched to a gene; V was cut back by 7 bases and J by 8 bases. This CDR3 is 14 amino acids long. CDR3 in amino acids: CASTSLRLAGELFF. DNA for the CDR3: TGTGCCAGCACCAGCCTTAGACTAGCGGGGGAGCTGTTTTTT.

This clonotype has more than one count but fewer than ten. This chain links TRBV7-2 with TRBJ2-1; 7 bases fit TRBD1. From germline, CDR1 is SGHTA and CDR2 FQGNSA. Trimming removed 4 bases from V and 13 bases from J; junction bases left unmatched: 10. CDR3 size: 13 residues. The CDR3 DNA is TGTGCCAGCAGCTCGGGACAGCGGAAGATACAGTTCTTC. Translated, it gives CASSSGQRKIQFF.

The CDR3 DNA sequence: TGTGCCAGCAGCTCTGACAGCGGCGGGACCCAGTACTTC. This encodes CASSSDSGGTQYF. The rearrangement joins TRBV7-3 to TRBJ2-5; D assignment may be TRBD1 or TRBD2 (5 bases each). The V end lost 4 bases, the J end lost 7 bases, and 13 bases lay between the germline ends. Germline CDR1 reads SGHTA; CDR2 reads FQGTGA. The CDR3 has 13 amino acids.

There are many counts of this clonotype. The V call is TRBV4-3, the J call TRBJ1-2; 9 bases agree with TRBD1. This CDR3 is built from 15 residues. Germline V lookup: CDR1 LGHNA, CDR2 YSLEER. V was pared by 3 bases and J by 6 bases, with 8 bases of the junction left unmatched. CDR3 protein: CASSHTRDRDHGYTF. DNA of the CDR3: TGCGCCAGCAGCCATACGCGGGACAGGGACCATGGCTACACCTTC.

V gene TRBV5-6 combines with J gene TRBJ1-1; D is perhaps TRBD1 (6 bases). This CDR3 has 15 residues. Germline CDR1 is SGHDT and CDR2 is YYEEEE. V shed 2 bases and J shed 6 bases, with 17 bases lying between them. The CDR3 DNA sequence: TGTGCCAGCAGCTTTTGGGGGCGCTTACTCGCTGAAGCTTTCTTT. Amino acid sequence: CASSFWGRLLAEAFF.

This clonotype was seen only a few times. This sequence joins TRBV7-6 and TRBJ2-5; TRBD2 agrees at 8 bases. Germline assignment: CDR1 SGHVS and CDR2 FNYEAQ. V gave up 1 base and J gave up 7 bases; unmatched junction bases: 17. The CDR3 is 18 amino acids. The CDR3 DNA reads TGTGCCAGCAGCTTAGAAGGGTGGTTAGCGGGGAACCTCGGGACCCAGTACTTC. Amino acids: CASSLEGWLAGNLGTQYF.

This clonotype was found many times. The chain links TRBV7-3 to TRBJ2-2; D is possibly TRBD1 (5 bases). This CDR3 comprises 15 residues. Germline values: CDR1 SGHTA, CDR2 FQGTGA. V was shortened by 0 bases and J by 0 bases, with 5 bases between the two germline ends. CDR3 sequence: CASSLTRANTGELFF. The CDR3 region has the DNA TGTGCCAGCAGCTTAACCAGGGCGAACACCGGGGAGCTGTTTTTT.